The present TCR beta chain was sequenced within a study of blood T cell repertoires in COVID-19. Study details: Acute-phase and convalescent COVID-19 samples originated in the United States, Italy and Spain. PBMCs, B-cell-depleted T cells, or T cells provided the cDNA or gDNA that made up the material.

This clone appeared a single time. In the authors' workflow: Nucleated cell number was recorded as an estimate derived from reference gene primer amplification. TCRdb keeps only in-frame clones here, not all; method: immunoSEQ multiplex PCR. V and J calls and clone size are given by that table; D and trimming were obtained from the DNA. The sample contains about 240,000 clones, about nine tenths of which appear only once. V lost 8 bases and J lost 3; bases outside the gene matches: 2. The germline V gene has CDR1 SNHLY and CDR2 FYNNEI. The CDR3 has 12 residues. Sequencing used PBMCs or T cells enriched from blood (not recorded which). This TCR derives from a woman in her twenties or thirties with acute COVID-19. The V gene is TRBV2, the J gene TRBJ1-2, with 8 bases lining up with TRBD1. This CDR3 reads CASLDRDYGYTF. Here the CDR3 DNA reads TGTGCCAGCCTGGACAGGGACTATGGCTACACCTTC.